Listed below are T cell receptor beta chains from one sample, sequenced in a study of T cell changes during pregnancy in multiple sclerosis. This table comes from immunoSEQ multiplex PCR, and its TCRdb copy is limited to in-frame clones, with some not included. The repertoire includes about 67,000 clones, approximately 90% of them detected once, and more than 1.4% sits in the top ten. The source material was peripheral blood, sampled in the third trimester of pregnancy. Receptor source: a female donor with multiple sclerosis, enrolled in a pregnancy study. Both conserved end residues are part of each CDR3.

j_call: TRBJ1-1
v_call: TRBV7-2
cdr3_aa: CASSLTPRVENTEAFF

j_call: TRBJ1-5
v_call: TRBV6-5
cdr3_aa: CASSLNRGGGQPQHF

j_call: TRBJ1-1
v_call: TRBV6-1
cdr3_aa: CASTVRNTEAFF

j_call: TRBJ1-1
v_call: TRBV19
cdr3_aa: CASSITGLNTEAFF

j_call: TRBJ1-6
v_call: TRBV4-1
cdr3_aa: CASSQVDREGSPLHF

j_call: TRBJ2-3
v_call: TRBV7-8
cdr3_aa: CASSLGLAVTDTQYF

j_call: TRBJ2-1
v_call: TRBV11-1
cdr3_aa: CASSPTSGGANEQFF

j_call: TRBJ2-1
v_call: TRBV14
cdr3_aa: CASSKRGGYNEQFF

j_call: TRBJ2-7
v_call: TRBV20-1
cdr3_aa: CSVGGGEQYF

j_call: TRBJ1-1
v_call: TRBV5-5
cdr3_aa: CASSSETGPLVTEAFF

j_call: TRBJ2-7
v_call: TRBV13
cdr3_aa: CASSRGLDSSYEQYF

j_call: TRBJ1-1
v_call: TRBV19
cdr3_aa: CAAVYRDRGPNTEAFF

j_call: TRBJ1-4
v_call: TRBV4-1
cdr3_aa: CASSQEYLSREKLFF

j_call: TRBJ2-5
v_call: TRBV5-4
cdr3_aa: CASSQQETQYF

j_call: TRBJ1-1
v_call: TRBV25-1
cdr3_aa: CASRGLLEAFF

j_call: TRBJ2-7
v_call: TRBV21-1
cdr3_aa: CASSKAGQGCYEQYF

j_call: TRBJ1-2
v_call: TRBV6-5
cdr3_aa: CASSYTREYGYTF

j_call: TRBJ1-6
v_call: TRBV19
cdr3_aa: CASSSILASSYNSPLHF

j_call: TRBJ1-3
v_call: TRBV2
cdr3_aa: CASSETFPGRQVPGNTIYF

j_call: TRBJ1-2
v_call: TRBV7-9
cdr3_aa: CASSSATGGAGGYTF

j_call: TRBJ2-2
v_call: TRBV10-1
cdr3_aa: CASWTSGGGGRFF

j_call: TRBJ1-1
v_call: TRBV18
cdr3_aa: CASSPRTGGGATEAFF

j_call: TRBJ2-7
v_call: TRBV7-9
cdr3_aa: CASSLMGQGVDEQYF

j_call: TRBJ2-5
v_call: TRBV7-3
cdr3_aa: CASSSSQETQYF

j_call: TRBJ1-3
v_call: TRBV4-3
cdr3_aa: CASSQDGRQSGNTIYF

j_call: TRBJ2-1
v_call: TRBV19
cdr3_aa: CASRLWASSYNEQFF

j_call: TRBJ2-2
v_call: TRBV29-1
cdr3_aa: CSVETTGGSTGELFF

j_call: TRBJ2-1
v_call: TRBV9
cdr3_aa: CASRQGAGGEQFF

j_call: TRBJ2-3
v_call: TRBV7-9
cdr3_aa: CASSIYGTSGSGADTQYF

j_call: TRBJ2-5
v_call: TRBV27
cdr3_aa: CASSLEPPAGGRETQYF

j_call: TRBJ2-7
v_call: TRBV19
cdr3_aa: CASSIVHGSYEQYF

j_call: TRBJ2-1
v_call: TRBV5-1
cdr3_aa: CASSLAGTASYNEQFF

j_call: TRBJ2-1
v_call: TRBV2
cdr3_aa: CASRGEMGEQFF

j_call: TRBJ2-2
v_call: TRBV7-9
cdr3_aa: CASSLARTGELFF

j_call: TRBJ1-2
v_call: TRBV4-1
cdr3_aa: CASSQEQWQRYGYTF

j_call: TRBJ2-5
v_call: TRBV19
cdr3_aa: CASSPPGLAVTQYF

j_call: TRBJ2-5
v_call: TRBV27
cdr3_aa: CASSAWTLLGETQYF

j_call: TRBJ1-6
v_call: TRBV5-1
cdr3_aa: CASSLGQGGVSPLHF

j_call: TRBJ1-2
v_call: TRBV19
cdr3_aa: CASTEPAGQGPYGYTF

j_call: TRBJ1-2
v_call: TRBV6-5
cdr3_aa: CASSFAGYGYTF

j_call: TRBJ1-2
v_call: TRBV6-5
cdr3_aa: CASRLGAYYGYTF

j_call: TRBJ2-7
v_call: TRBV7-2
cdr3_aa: CASSSTGTIPYEQYF

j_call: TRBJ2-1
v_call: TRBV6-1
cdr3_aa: CASSPSSVYNEQFF

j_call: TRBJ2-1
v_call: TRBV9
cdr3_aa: CASSAQGINEQFF

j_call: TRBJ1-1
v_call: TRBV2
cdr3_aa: CASLAPNTEAFF

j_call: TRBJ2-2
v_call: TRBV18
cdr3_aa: CASSPSASGGSNTGELFF

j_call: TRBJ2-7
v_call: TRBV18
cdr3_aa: CASSPGQIYEQYF

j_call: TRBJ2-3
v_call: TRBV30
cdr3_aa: CAWSAGTIPNTQYF

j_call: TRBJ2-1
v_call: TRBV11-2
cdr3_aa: CASNQRGYNEQFF

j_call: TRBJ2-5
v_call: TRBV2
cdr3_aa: CASRLTYQETQYF

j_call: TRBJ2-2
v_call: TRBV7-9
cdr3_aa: CASSLGRPTGELFF

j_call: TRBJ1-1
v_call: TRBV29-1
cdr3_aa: CSVGRGAENTEAFF

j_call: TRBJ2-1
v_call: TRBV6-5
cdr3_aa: CASSYARGEQFF

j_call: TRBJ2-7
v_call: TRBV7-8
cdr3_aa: CASSNGLAGGYYEQYF

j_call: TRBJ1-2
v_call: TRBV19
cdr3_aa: CASNRRQDGTNYGYTF

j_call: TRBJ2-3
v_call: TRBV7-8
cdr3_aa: CASSSLEGTDTQYF

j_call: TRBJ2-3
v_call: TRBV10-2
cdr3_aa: CASSVTYTPTPTDTQYF

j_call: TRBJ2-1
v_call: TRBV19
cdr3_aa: CASSPYEGYNEQFF

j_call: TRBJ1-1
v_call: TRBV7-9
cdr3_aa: CASSLTTPGDSTFF

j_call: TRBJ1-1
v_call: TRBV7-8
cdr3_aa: CASSRGPRDRPGTEAFF